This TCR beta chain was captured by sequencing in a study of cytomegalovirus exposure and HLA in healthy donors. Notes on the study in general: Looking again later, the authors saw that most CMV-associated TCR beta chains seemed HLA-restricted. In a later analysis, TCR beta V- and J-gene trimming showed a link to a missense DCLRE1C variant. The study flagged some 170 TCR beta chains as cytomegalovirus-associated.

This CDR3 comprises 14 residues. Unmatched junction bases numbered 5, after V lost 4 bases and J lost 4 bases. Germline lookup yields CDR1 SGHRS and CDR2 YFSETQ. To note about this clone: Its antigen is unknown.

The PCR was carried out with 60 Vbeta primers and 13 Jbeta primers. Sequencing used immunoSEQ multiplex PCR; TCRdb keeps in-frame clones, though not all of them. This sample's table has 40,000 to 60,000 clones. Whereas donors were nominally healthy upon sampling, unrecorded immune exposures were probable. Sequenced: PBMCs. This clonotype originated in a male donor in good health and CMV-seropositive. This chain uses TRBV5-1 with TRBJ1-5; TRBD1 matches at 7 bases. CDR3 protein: CASSPTTGNQPQHF. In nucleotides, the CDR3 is TGCGCCAGCAGCCCCACGACAGGGAATCAGCCCCAGCATTTT.